The subject of this entry is one TCR beta chain. Its antigen is not identified. Other DNA sequences from this sample encode an identical CDR3 as well. A split of CD4+ cells into CD45RA+ naive and CD45RA-negative memory subsets was performed. These data are taken from a study of shared clonotypes between healthy human individuals. Study-wide results and limits: Memory subsets had estimated richness that was generally smaller than that of naive subsets.

Clones were read by immunoSEQ multiplex PCR, and TCRdb kept only the in-frame ones, dropping some. This sample has 950,000 to 1,300,000 clones, with roughly 75% found just once. CDR3 length: 13 residues. Trimming cost V 7 bases and J 7 bases, with 16 bases left between them. The germline gives CDR1 SNHLY, CDR2 FYNNEI. The rearrangement links TRBV2 to TRBJ1-1, with D possibly being TRBD1 (6 bases). The sequence was obtained from a man in his late teens or twenties in good health. The sample comprised memory CD4+ T cells sorted from blood. The subset denotes: CD45RA-negative fraction. CDR3 in DNA: TGTGCCAGCAAGGGGGAAGCAGAGGTTGAAGCTTTCTTT. Its translation: CASKGEAEVEAFF.